This T cell receptor (beta chain) was identified in a study of blood T cell repertoires in COVID-19. Germline CDR1 LGHDT, CDR2 YNNKEL (reference sequence). The CDR3 contains 14 residues. Assay: immunoSEQ multiplex PCR; the TCRdb copy retains only in-frame clones and omits some. The table has some 250,000 clones, 60% to 75% seen once; the top ten hold over 3%. This clone has more than one count but fewer than ten. A junction end diverges from the germline sequence, so it may reflect a read error. Sequencing was done on a sample of peripheral blood. The gene calls are TRBV3-1 (or the pseudogene TRBV3-2) and TRBJ2-2; D may be TRBD2 (5 bases). The receptor was isolated from an elderly woman with acute or convalescent COVID-19. CDR3 coding DNA: TGTGCCACCTCGGAAGGAGCGGTTCACCGGGGAGCTGTTTTT. This encodes CATSEGAVHRGAVF.